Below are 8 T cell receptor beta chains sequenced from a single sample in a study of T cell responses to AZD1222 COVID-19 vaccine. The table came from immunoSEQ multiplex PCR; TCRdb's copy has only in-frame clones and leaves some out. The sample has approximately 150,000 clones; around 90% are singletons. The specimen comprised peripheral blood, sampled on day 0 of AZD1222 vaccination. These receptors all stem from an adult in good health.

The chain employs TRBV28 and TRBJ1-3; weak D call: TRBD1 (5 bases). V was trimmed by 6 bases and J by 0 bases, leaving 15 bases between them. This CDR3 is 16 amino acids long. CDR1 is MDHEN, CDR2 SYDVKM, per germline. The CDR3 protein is CASRETVPLSGNTIYF. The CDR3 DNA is TGTGCCAGCAGGGAGACAGTTCCTCTCTCTGGAAACACCATATATTTT.

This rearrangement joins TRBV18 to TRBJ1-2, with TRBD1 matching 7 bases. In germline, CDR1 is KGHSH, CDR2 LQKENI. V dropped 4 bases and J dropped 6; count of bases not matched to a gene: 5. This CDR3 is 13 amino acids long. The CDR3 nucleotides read TGTGCCAGCTCACTACGGGACAGCGATGGCTACACCTTC. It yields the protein CASSLRDSDGYTF.

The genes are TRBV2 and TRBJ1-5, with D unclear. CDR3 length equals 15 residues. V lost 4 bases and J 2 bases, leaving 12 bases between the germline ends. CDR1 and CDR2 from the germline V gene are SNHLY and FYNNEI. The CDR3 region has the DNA TGTGCCAGCAGTGTCGAGGGAGGCGGCAATCAGCCCCAGCATTTT. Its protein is CASSVEGGGNQPQHF.

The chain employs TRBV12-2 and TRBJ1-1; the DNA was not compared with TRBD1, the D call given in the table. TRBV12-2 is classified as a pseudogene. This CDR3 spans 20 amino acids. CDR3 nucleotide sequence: TGTGCAAGTCGCTTAAGGGACTTCGGGACAGGGGGCAGGGAGAACACTGAAGCTTTCTTT. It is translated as CASRLRDFGTGGRENTEAFF.

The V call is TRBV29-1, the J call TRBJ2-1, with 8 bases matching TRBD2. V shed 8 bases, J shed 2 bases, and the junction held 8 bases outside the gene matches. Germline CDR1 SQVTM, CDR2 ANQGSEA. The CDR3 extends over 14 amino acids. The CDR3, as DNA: TGCAGCTCGGGAGGGCGGGGGACCTACAATGAGCAGTTCTTC. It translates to CSSGGRGTYNEQFF.

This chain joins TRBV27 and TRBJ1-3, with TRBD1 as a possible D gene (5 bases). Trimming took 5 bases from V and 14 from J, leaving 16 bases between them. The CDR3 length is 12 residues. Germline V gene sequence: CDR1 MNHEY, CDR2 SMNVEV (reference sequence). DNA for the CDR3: TGTGCCAGCAGTGGACCTGTGGGGGACCTATATTTT. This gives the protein CASSGPVGDLYF.

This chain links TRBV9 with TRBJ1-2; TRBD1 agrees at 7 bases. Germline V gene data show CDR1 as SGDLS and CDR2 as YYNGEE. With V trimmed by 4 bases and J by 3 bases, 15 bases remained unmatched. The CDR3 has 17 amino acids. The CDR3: CASSFSIPPRGDYGYTF. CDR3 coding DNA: TGTGCCAGCAGCTTTTCAATCCCACCCAGGGGGGACTATGGCTACACCTTC.

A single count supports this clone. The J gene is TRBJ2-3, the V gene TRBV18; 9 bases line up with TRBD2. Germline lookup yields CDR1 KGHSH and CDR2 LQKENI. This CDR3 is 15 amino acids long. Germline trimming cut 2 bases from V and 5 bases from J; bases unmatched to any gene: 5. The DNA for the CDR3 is TGTGCCAGCTCACCAGGGCGGGGGGGCCTAGATACGCAGTATTTT. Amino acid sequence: CASSPGRGGLDTQYF.